The present entry profiles one T cell receptor beta chain with its context. There are 15 residues in the CDR3. Germline CDR1 SGHRS, CDR2 YFSETQ. V trimming: 2 bases; J trimming: 4 bases; junction bases outside the gene matches: 2. These data belong to a study of CD8 T cells in Susac syndrome. Random-hexamer reverse transcription was applied to roughly 0.5 to 1 ug RNA. TCRdb fed the immunoSEQ multiplex PCR reads into MiXCR, producing one record per CDR3 protein. The data show around 71,000 distinct CDR3 sequences, with 90% to 95% seen just once and more than 0.13% held by the top ten. The sequenced material came from CD4+ T cells from PBMCs. The TCR was taken from a human donor with Susac syndrome. This sequence joins TRBV5-1 and TRBJ2-1; 11 bases are shared with TRBD1. In DNA form, the CDR3 reads TGCGCCAGCAGCTTCCGGGACAGGGGGTACAATGAGCAGTTCTTC. Translation gives CASSFRDRGYNEQFF.